Shown below are 27 T cell receptor beta chains from a single sample sequenced in a study of cytomegalovirus exposure and HLA in healthy donors. The PCR employed 60 Vbeta primers together with 13 Jbeta primers. Assay used: immunoSEQ multiplex PCR; TCRdb lists only in-frame clones, some missing. The profile shows around 200,000 clones, around 86% of them singletons. Sample: PBMCs. All receptors come from a woman aged 45 to 65 in good health and CMV-seropositive.

This clone was detected only a few times. This CDR3 is also generated by other DNA sequences in the sample. The chain recombines TRBV21-1 with TRBJ1-4; the DNA was not used to check the table's D call, TRBD1. TRBV21-1 is termed a pseudogene. The CDR3 totals 15 residues. Here the CDR3 reads CASSKVPGLSEKLFF. CDR3 in DNA: TGTGCCAGCAGCAAAGTTCCAGGGCTTAGTGAAAAACTGTTTTTT.

V usage is TRBV15 and J usage is TRBJ2-2; 9 nucleotides match TRBD1. Germline trimming cut 4 bases from V and 6 bases from J; bases unmatched to any gene: 18. CDR1 is LNHNV, CDR2 YYDKDF, per germline (reference sequence). The CDR3 sequence is 19 residues long. This CDR3 is CATSKRAQGAFLRAGELFF. CDR3 sequence (DNA): TGTGCCACCAGCAAGCGCGCACAGGGGGCATTCCTTAGGGCCGGGGAGCTGTTTTTT.

The CDR3 loop reads CASRQGAQETQYF. The CDR3 coding sequence is TGTGCCAGCAGACAGGGGGCCCAGGAGACCCAGTACTTC. The chain carries TRBV6-6 and TRBJ2-5; the match to TRBD1 covers 9 bases. From germline, CDR1 is MNHNY and CDR2 SVGAGI (reference sequence). V shed 6 bases and J 5 bases; nucleotides not matched to a gene: 4. The CDR3 is 13 residues long.

The J gene is TRBJ1-2, the V gene TRBV15; perhaps TRBD1 as D (6 bases). This CDR3 is built from 16 residues. Trimming shortened V by 2 bases and J by 4 bases, and 17 bases separated the two germline ends. Germline V lookup: CDR1 LNHNV, CDR2 YYDKDF (reference sequence). CDR3: CATSRKGGVGVYGYTF. Written as DNA, the CDR3 is TGTGCCACCAGCAGAAAAGGGGGGGTGGGGGTCTATGGCTACACCTTC.

On this clone itself: One end of the junction varies from germline; a read error may be responsible. This chain connects TRBV19 to TRBJ1-6, with D perhaps TRBD1 (5 bases). The CDR3 is 15 residues long. Germline CDR1 and CDR2: LNHDA and SQIVND (reference sequence). For the CDR3, the DNA is TGTGCCAGTAGCATAGGGGCCGATTATAATTCACCCCTCCACTTT. Amino acids: CASSIGADYNSPLHF.

CDR3 sequence: CASSGTVSYGYTF. The CDR3 coding sequence is TGTGCCAGCAGCGGGACAGTTAGCTATGGCTACACCTTC. The chain couples TRBV9 to TRBJ1-2, with D maybe TRBD1 (6 bases). V dropped 3 bases and J dropped 4 bases, with 10 bases sitting between them. There are 13 residues in the CDR3. From germline, CDR1 is SGDLS and CDR2 YYNGEE.

As concerns this clone: Within the sample, other DNA sequences also encode this same CDR3. The CDR3 DNA reads TGCGCCAGCAGCCCGGCGGGGAACACTGAAGCTTTCTTT. This gives the protein CASSPAGNTEAFF. The chain couples TRBV5-1 to TRBJ1-1; D ambiguous. Trimming took off 4 bases at V and 1 base at J, with 8 bases between the two ends. This CDR3 comprises 13 residues. Germline loops: CDR1 SGHRS, CDR2 YFSETQ.

The V gene is TRBV10-1, the J gene TRBJ1-5, with D possibly TRBD1 on 5 matching bases. CDR1 is WNHNN and CDR2 is SYGVQD in the germline V gene (reference sequence). The CDR3 contains 14 residues. Between the trimmed V and J ends, which lost 10 bases and 6 bases, there was a span of 19 bases. CDR3 amino acids: CATWGEGLSQPQHF. CDR3 nucleotides: TGCGCCACCTGGGGGGAGGGCCTAAGTCAGCCCCAGCATTTT.

The chain combines TRBV28 with TRBJ2-7, with a possible D match to TRBD2 (6 bases). CDR1 is MDHEN and CDR2 is SYDVKM in the germline V gene. V was pared by 3 bases and J by 6 bases, with 15 bases between. This CDR3 is 14 amino acids long. In DNA, the CDR3 is TGTGCCAGCAGTTTCATCGGAGCGGGTTCCGAGCAGTACTTC. It is translated as CASSFIGAGSEQYF. Full variable domain (missing parts from reference TRBV28 and TRBJ2-7): DVKVTQSSRYLVKRTGEKVFLECVQDMDHENMFWYRQDPGLGLRLIYFSYDVKMKEKGDIPEGYSVSREKKERFSLILESASTNQTSMYLCASSFIGAGSEQYFGPGTRLTVT.

The rearrangement uses TRBV19 and TRBJ1-5; D possibly corresponds to TRBD1 (6 bases). The germline V and J ends were trimmed by 3 bases and 0 bases, with 9 bases remaining between them. Germline-derived CDR1 and CDR2 are LNHDA and SQIVND (reference sequence). The CDR3 runs 15 residues. As DNA, the CDR3 is TGTGCCAGTAGTATGACAGGCTATAGCAATCAGCCCCAGCATTTT. Translated: CASSMTGYSNQPQHF. The variable domain in full, with the rest retrieved from reference TRBV19 and TRBJ1-5, is DGGITQSPKYLFRKEGQNVTLSCEQNLNHDAMYWYRQDPGQGLRLIYYSQIVNDFQKGDIAEGYSVSREKKESFPLTVTSAQKNPTAFYLCASSMTGYSNQPQHFGDGTRLSIL.

This rearrangement joins TRBV6-5 to TRBJ2-3, with D maybe TRBD2 (6 bases). CDR1 MNHEY and CDR2 SVGAGI come from the germline V gene. The CDR3 is 15 amino acids. V dropped 5 bases and J dropped 2 bases, with 14 bases sitting between them. The CDR3 sequence is CASSRGGVNTDTQYF. The CDR3 DNA reads as TGTGCCAGCAGTAGAGGAGGGGTTAACACAGATACGCAGTATTTT.

The chain has TRBV2 and TRBJ2-6, with TRBD2 as a possible D gene (5 bases). The ends were cut back, 6 bases at V and 3 bases at J, with 12 bases in the middle. The CDR3 is 15 residues long. Germline CDR1 reads SNHLY; CDR2 reads FYNNEI. The CDR3 DNA reads as TGTGCCAGCAGCGGACTTGGCGTTGGGGCCAACGTCCTGACTTTC. Protein product: CASSGLGVGANVLTF.

The rearrangement links TRBV7-3 to TRBJ2-2; a weak D match, TRBD2 (5 bases). The V and J ends lost 5 bases and 4 bases respectively, with 14 bases between them. This CDR3 region has 15 residues. Germline V gene data show CDR1 as SGHTA and CDR2 as FQGTGA. The CDR3 DNA is TGTGCCAGCAGCCCAGGTCGGACTCCCACCGGGGAGCTGTTTTTT. This sequence encodes CASSPGRTPTGELFF. Based on the CDR3 plus reference TRBV7-3 and TRBJ2-2, the full variable domain is GAGVSQTPSNKVTEKGKYVELRCDPISGHTALYWYRQSLGQGPEFLIYFQGTGAADDSGLPNDRFFAVRPEGSVSTLKIQRTERGDSAVYLCASSPGRTPTGELFFGEGSRLTVL.

This rearrangement joins TRBV5-1 to TRBJ2-7; tentative D call: TRBD1 (6 bases). Trimming left V 1 base short and J 3 bases short, with 11 bases between. Germline V gene data show CDR1 as SGHRS and CDR2 as YFSETQ. CDR3 length: 14 amino acids. The CDR3 DNA follows: TGCGCCAGCAGCTTGTCAGGGACAAGCTACGAGCAGTACTTC. It encodes CASSLSGTSYEQYF.

This clone was observed a single time. This chain uses TRBV5-1 with TRBJ2-5; a possible D gene is TRBD2 (6 bases). CDR1 is SGHRS, CDR2 YFSETQ, per germline. CDR3 size: 13 residues. Trimming shortened V by 2 bases and J by 5 bases, and 10 bases separated the two germline ends. In DNA, the CDR3 is TGCGCCAGCAGCTTCGGGGCGGGGGAGACCCAGTACTTC. This sequence encodes CASSFGAGETQYF.

In its sample, this clone was seen once. The chain carries TRBV5-1 and TRBJ1-2; no clear D. Germline V gene data show CDR1 as SGHRS and CDR2 as YFSETQ. This CDR3 comprises 15 residues. V shed 2 bases and J shed 5 bases, with 16 bases lying between them. Here the CDR3 DNA reads TGCGCCAGCAGCTTTGGTAGAGGGTCGGGGTATGGCTACACCTTC. It translates to CASSFGRGSGYGYTF.

This clone appeared a few times. This sequence joins TRBV5-6 and TRBJ1-2; D might be TRBD1 (5 bases). With 2 bases removed from V and 3 bases from J, the gap between germline ends came to 11 bases. This CDR3 spans 14 amino acids. CDR1 and CDR2 (germline): SGHDT, YYEEEE. The chain's CDR3 is CASSLGAGDYGYTF. In DNA form, the CDR3 reads TGTGCCAGCAGCTTAGGGGCGGGGGACTATGGCTACACCTTC.

V and J are TRBV21-1 and TRBJ1-1. TRBV21-1 is annotated as a pseudogene. CDR3 length: 18 amino acids. CDR3: CASSKTGRRIIGNTEAFF. Here the CDR3 DNA reads TGTGCCAGCAGCAAAACCGGAAGGCGGATAATTGGGAACACTGAAGCTTTCTTT.

The chain links TRBV5-1 to TRBJ2-7; 7 nucleotides align to TRBD2. V trimming: 5 bases; J trimming: 5 bases; junction bases outside the gene matches: 7. Germline assignment: CDR1 SGHRS and CDR2 YFSETQ. The CDR3 covers 13 residues. CDR3 amino acids: CASRGAGVDEQYF. The CDR3 DNA sequence: TGCGCCAGCAGAGGGGCGGGGGTGGACGAGCAGTACTTC.

This sequence joins TRBV5-4 and TRBJ2-2; possibly TRBD1 for D (6 bases). The CDR3 has 19 amino acids. Germline values: CDR1 SGHNT, CDR2 YYREEE (reference sequence). V lost 4 bases to trimming and J lost 0 bases, with 22 bases between them. CDR3 nucleotides: TGTGCCAGCAGCAAAGGGGGTAGTTTAGTTACCCCGAACACCGGGGAGCTGTTTTTT. Its translation is CASSKGGSLVTPNTGELFF.

This chain links TRBV7-8 with TRBJ2-1, with D maybe TRBD2 (6 bases). This CDR3 region has 16 residues. The germline CDR1 and CDR2 sequences are SGHVS and FQNEAQ. Trimming left V 4 bases short and J 3 bases short, with 16 bases between. CDR3 in DNA: TGTGCCAGCAGCTACGAACCGGGACTGATCTACAATGAGCAGTTCTTC. It specifies CASSYEPGLIYNEQFF.

This rearrangement joins TRBV30 to TRBJ2-7, with TRBD1 as a possible D gene (5 bases). The CDR3 totals 12 residues. The V end was cut by 0 bases, the J end by 10 bases, with 13 bases between. CDR1 GTSNPN and CDR2 SVGIG come from the germline V gene (reference sequence). CDR3 nucleotides: TGTGCCTGGAGTGTACCAGGGAAAAGCCAGTACTTC. As protein: CAWSVPGKSQYF.

This clone was detected once. The genes are TRBV29-1 and TRBJ2-5; D unclear. CDR3 length equals 11 residues. V was clipped by 1 base and J by 4 bases, with 4 bases between them. Per germline, CDR1 SQVTM and CDR2 ANQGSEA. This CDR3 reads CSVEVGETQYF. Here the CDR3 DNA reads TGCAGCGTTGAAGTCGGAGAGACCCAGTACTTC.

V gene TRBV28 combines with J gene TRBJ1-6; D uncertain. Germline V gives CDR1 MDHEN, CDR2 SYDVKM. This CDR3 spans 13 amino acids. Trimming pared 7 bases from V and 13 bases from J, leaving 17 bases between. CDR3 nucleotides: TGTGCCAGCAACCTGGGCCTAAGTGCCCCCCTCCACTTT. It specifies CASNLGLSAPLHF.

The chain is built from TRBV5-5 and TRBJ2-2; 12 bases fit TRBD1. This CDR3 region has 16 residues. The germline V gene has CDR1 SGHKS and CDR2 YYEKEE (reference sequence). V lost 4 bases and J lost 4; bases outside the gene matches: 5. The CDR3 region is CASSMGQGARTGELFF. The CDR3 DNA reads TGTGCCAGCAGCATGGGACAGGGGGCGCGCACCGGGGAGCTGTTTTTT.

This chain links TRBV9 with TRBJ1-1; 11 bases are a match to TRBD1. The germline V gene has CDR1 SGDLS and CDR2 YYNGEE. The CDR3 is 19 amino acids. V gave up 3 bases and J gave up 3 bases; unmatched junction bases: 16. CDR3 DNA sequence: TGTGCCAGCAGCGCCCCGGGACAGGGGGTACTCCTTGGGGACACTGAAGCTTTCTTT. This codes for CASSAPGQGVLLGDTEAFF.

This clone was seen only a few times. The chain combines TRBV6-1 with TRBJ2-7; 9 bases are a match to TRBD2. The CDR3 runs to 15 residues. J gave up 3 bases and V 4 bases, and 7 bases lay outside the gene matches. Germline V CDR1 and CDR2: MNHNS, SASEGT. CDR3 sequence: CASSVERGAYYEQYF. CDR3 DNA sequence: TGTGCCAGCAGTGTGGAGCGGGGGGCGTACTACGAGCAGTACTTC.